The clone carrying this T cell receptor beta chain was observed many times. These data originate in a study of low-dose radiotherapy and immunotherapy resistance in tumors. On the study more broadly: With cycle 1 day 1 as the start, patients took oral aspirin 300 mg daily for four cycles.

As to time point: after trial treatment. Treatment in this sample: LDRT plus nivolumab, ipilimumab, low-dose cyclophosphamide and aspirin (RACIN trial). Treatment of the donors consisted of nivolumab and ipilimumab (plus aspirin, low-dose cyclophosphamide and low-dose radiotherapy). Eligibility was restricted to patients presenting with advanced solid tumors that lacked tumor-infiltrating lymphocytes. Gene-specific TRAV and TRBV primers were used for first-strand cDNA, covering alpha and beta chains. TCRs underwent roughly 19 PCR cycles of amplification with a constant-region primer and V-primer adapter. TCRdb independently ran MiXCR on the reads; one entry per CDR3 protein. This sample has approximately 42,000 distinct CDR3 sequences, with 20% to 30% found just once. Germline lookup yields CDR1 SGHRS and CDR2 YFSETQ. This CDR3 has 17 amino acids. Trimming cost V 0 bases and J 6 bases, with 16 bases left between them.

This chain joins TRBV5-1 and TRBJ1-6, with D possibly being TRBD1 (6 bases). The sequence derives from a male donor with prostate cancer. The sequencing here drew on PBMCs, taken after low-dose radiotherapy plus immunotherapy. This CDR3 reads CASSLGGAALGNSPLHF. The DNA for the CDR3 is TGCGCCAGCAGCTTGGGGGGGGCTGCTCTTGGTAATTCACCCCTCCACTTT.